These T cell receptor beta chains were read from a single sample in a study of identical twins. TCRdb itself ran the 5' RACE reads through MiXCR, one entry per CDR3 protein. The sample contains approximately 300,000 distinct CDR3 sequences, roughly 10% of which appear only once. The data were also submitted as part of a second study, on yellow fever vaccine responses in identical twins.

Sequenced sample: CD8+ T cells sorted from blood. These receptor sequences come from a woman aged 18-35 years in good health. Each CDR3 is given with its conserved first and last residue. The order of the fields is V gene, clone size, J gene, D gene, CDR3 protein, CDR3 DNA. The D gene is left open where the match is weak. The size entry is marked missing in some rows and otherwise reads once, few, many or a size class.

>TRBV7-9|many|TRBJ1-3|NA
CASSQLLRGTGNTIYF
TGTGCCAGCAGCCAACTGCTCAGGGGAACTGGAAACACCATATATTTT
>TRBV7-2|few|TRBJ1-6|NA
CASSLELIGNSPLHF
TGTGCCAGCAGCTTAGAGCTTATTGGGAATTCACCCCTCCACTTT
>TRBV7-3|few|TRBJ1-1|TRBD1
CASSPVRQDRYTEAFF
TGTGCCAGCAGCCCAGTCCGACAGGACAGGTACACTGAAGCTTTCTTT
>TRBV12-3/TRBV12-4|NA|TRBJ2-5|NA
CASSLLNQETQYF
TGTGCCAGCAGCCTACTAAATCAAGAGACCCAGTACTTC
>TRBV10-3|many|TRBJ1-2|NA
CAIRDGTNEGYTF
TGTGCCATCCGGGACGGGACGAATGAGGGCTACACCTTC
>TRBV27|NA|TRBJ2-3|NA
CASSPVGQNTQYF
TGTGCCAGCAGTCCTGTCGGGCAGAACACGCAGTATTTT
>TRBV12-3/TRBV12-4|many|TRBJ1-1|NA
CASSLWGSEAFF
TGTGCCAGCAGTTTATGGGGATCTGAAGCTTTCTTT
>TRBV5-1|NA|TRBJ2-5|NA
CASSSEGGAFQETQYF
TGCGCCAGCAGCTCCGAGGGGGGGGCCTTCCAAGAGACCCAGTACTTC
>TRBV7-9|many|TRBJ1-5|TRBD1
CASSTGGQPQHF
TGTGCCAGCAGCACAGGGGGCCAGCCCCAGCATTTT
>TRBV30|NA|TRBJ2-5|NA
CASGVIQETQYF
TGTGCCTCGGGGGTAATCCAAGAGACCCAGTACTTC
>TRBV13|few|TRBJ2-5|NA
CASSLGPPRETQETQYF
TGTGCCAGCAGCTTAGGGCCTCCCCGAGAGACCCAAGAGACCCAGTACTTC
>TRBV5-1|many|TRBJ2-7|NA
CASSLTDGWDVDEQYF
TGCGCCAGCAGCTTGACCGACGGATGGGACGTGGACGAGCAGTACTTC
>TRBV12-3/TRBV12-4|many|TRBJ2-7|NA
CASSTWQASEGEQYF
TGTGCCAGCAGTACGTGGCAGGCTAGCGAAGGCGAGCAGTACTTC
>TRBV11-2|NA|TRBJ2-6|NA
CASSRGVSGANVLTF
TGTGCCAGCAGCCGCGGGGTGTCTGGGGCCAACGTCCTGACTTTC
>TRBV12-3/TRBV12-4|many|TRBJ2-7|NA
CASSSLGATGYEQYF
TGTGCCAGCAGCTCACTAGGGGCCACGGGTTACGAGCAGTACTTC
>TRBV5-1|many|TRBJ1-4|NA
CASSLVARDTTNEKLFF
TGCGCCAGCAGCTTGGTTGCCAGGGATACAACTAATGAAAAACTGTTTTTT
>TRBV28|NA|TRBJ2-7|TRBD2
CASSFPPTSGRTYEQYF
TGTGCCAGCAGTTTTCCCCCTACTAGCGGGAGGACCTACGAGCAGTACTTC
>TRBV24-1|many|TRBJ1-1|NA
CATSGDGSEAFF
TGTGCCACCAGTGGTGACGGTTCTGAAGCTTTCTTT
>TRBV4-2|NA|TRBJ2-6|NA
CASTGGANVLTF
TGTGCCAGCACGGGGGGGGCCAACGTCCTGACTTTC
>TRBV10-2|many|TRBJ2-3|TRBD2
CASTLAGGADTQYF
TGCGCCAGCACCCTAGCGGGAGGAGCAGATACGCAGTATTTT
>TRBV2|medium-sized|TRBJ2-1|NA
CASSERGGYNEQFF
TGTGCCAGCAGTGAAAGAGGGGGCTACAATGAGCAGTTCTTC
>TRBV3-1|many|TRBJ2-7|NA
CASSQERAYEQYF
TGTGCCAGCAGCCAAGAAAGGGCCTACGAGCAGTACTTC
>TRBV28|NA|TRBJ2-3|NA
CASSLLTTPGTDTQYF
TGTGCCAGCAGTTTATTGACTACCCCGGGCACAGATACGCAGTATTTT
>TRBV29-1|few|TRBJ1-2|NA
CSAYIEGYGYTF
TGCAGCGCCTATATTGAGGGCTATGGCTACACCTTC
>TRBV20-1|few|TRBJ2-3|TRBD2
CSATKGLAMSTDTQYF
TGCAGTGCTACAAAAGGACTAGCGATGAGCACAGATACGCAGTATTTT
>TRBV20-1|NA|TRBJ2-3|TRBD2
CSARDWLAGGLWDTQYF
TGCAGTGCTAGAGATTGGCTAGCGGGGGGCCTTTGGGATACGCAGTATTTT
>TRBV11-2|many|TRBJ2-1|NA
CASSLVGAGGPYNEQFF
TGTGCCAGCAGCTTAGTCGGTGCGGGTGGTCCCTACAATGAGCAGTTCTTC
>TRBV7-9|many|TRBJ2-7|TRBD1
CASSLVQGSTYEQYF
TGTGCCAGCAGCTTAGTACAGGGGTCAACCTACGAGCAGTACTTC
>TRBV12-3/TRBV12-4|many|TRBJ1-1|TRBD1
CASSGTVMNTEAFF
TGTGCCAGCAGCGGGACAGTGATGAACACTGAAGCTTTCTTT
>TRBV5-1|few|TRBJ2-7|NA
CASSLGDPAYEQYF
TGCGCCAGCAGCTTGGGGGACCCAGCCTACGAGCAGTACTTC
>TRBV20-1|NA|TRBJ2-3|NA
CSAQTSLDLTDTQYF
TGCAGTGCGCAAACTAGTCTAGACCTCACAGATACGCAGTATTTT
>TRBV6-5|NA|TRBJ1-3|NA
CATYSGNTIYF
TGTGCCACCTACTCTGGAAACACCATATATTTT
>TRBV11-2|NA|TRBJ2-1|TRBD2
CASSYTSGGFKDEQFF
TGTGCCAGCAGCTACACTAGCGGGGGTTTTAAGGATGAGCAGTTCTTC
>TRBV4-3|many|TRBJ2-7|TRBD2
CASSQDPSGSGLSYEQYF
TGCGCCAGCAGCCAAGATCCTAGCGGGAGTGGACTCTCCTACGAGCAGTACTTC
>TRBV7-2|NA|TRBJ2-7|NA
CASSLSRQTDEQYF
TGTGCCAGCAGCTTATCGAGACAGACGGACGAGCAGTACTTC
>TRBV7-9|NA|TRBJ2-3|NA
CASSVLGTDTQYF
TGTGCCAGCAGCGTGTTGGGCACAGATACGCAGTATTTT
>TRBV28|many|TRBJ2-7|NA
CASRFRDYYEQYF
TGTGCCAGCAGGTTCCGGGATTACTACGAGCAGTACTTC
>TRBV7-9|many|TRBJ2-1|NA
CASSLVGYNEQFF
TGTGCCAGCAGCTTAGTAGGGTACAATGAGCAGTTCTTC
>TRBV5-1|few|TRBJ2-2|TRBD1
CASSPWTGGDGELFF
TGCGCCAGCAGCCCCTGGACAGGGGGCGACGGGGAGCTGTTTTTT
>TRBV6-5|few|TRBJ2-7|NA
CASSYSIPGPKPYEQYF
TGTGCCAGCAGTTACTCGATTCCGGGACCGAAACCCTACGAGCAGTACTTC
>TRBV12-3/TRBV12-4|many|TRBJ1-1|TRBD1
CASSLGTGGTEAFF
TGTGCCAGCAGTTTGGGGACAGGGGGCACTGAAGCTTTCTTT
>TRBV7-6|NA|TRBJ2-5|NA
CASSLRGLQETQYF
TGTGCCAGCAGCTTACGCGGCCTCCAAGAGACCCAGTACTTC
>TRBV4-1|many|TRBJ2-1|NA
CASSQKTSSYNEQFF
TGCGCCAGCAGCCAAAAAACTAGCTCCTACAATGAGCAGTTCTTC
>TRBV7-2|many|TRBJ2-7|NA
CASSWGSAAYEQYF
TGTGCCAGCAGCTGGGGTAGCGCCGCCTACGAGCAGTACTTC
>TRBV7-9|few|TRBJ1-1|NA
CASSLETDEAFF
TGTGCCAGCAGCCTGGAAACGGATGAAGCTTTCTTT
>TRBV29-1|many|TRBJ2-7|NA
CSVPAIGGADYEQYF
TGCAGCGTTCCCGCCATTGGGGGGGCCGACTACGAGCAGTACTTC
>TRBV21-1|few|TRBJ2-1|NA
CASGESWKNEQFF
TGTGCCAGCGGGGAGTCATGGAAAAATGAGCAGTTCTTC
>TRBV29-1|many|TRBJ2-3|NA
CSVEGGETTTTSTDTQYF
TGCAGCGTTGAGGGAGGTGAGACGACAACCACTAGCACAGATACGCAGTATTTT
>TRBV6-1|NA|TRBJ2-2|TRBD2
CASTLSLAGGQGRGELFF
TGTGCCAGCACCCTCTCACTAGCGGGAGGGCAGGGGAGAGGGGAGCTGTTTTTT
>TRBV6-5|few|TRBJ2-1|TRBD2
CASSYGSEAGIEQFF
TGTGCCAGCAGTTACGGGAGTGAAGCGGGAATTGAGCAGTTCTTC
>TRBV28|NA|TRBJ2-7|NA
CASSLYFGTYVEQYF
TGTGCCAGCAGTTTATATTTTGGCACATACGTGGAGCAGTACTTC
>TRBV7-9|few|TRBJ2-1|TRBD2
CATYTSGGANEQFF
TGTGCCACCTATACTAGCGGGGGGGCCAATGAGCAGTTCTTC
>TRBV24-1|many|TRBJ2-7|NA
CATSDFPLGKQYF
TGTGCCACCAGTGATTTCCCCTTGGGCAAGCAGTACTTC